This T cell receptor beta chain originates from a study of Ad26.COV2.S vaccination and SARS-CoV-2 variants. In the study overall: Administration of Ad26.COV2.S was intramuscular, either once or twice 56 days apart. The study's findings and limits: Individuals receiving vaccine had higher spike-specific TCR breadth than placebo recipients did. Total T cell responses, in the TCR breadth and depth analyses, may have been underestimated.

Treatment of the sample: some 20 received Ad26.COV2.S at low or high dose, single or two shots; several received placebo; per-sample allocation not given. Collection of samples fell on day 63 after the first vaccine or placebo injection. Vaccination employed an Ad26 vector expressing the Wuhan-strain SARS-CoV-2 spike. CDR1 and CDR2 (germline): LGHDT, YNNKEL (reference sequence). V gave up 0 bases and J gave up 0 bases; unmatched junction bases: 4. This CDR3 comprises 17 residues. In regard to this clone: Its antigen remains unidentified.

Repertoires were generated with immunoSEQ multiplex PCR, while TCRdb's copy carries only in-frame clones and drops some. The sample carries roughly 400,000 clones, about 90% recorded once. The clonotype originates from a person between 18 and 65 years old who received the Ad26.COV2.S COVID-19 vaccine or a placebo. The sequenced sample was peripheral blood, obtained in a trial of Ad26.COV2.S vaccine versus placebo. This rearrangement joins TRBV3-1 (or the pseudogene TRBV3-2) to TRBJ1-4; 7 bases agree with TRBD1. The chain's CDR3 is CASSQDRGFTTNEKLFF. The CDR3 DNA is TGTGCCAGCAGCCAAGACAGGGGGTTTACAACTAATGAAAAACTGTTTTTT.